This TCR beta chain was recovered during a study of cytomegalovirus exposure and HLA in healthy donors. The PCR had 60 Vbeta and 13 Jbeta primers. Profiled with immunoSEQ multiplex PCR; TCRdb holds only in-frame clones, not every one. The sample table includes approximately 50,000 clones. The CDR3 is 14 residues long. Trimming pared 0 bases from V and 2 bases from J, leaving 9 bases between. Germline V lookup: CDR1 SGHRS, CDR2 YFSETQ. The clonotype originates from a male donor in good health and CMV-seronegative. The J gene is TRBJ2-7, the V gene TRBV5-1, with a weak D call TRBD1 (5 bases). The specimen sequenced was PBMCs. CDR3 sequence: CASSLGQSPYEQYF. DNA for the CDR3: TGCGCCAGCAGCTTGGGACAGAGCCCCTACGAGCAGTACTTC.